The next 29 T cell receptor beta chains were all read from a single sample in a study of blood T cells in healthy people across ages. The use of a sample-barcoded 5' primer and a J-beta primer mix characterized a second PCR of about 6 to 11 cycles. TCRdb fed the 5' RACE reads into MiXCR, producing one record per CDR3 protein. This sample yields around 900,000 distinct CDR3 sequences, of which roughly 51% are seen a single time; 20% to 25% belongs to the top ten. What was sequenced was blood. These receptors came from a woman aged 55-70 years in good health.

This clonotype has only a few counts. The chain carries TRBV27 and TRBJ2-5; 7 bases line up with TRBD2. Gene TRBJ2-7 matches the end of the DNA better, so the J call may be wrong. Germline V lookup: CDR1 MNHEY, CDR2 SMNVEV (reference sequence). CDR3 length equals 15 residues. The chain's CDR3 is CASSFAGDGGYEQYF. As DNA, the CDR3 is TGTGCCAGCAGTTTTGCGGGAGATGGTGGGTACGAGCAGTACTTC.

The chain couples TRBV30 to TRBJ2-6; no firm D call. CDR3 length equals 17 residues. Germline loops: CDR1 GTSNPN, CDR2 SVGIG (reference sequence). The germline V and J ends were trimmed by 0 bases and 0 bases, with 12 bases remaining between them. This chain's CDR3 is CAWSVGWASSGANVLTF. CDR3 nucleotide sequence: TGTGCCTGGAGTGTAGGTTGGGCGTCCTCTGGGGCCAACGTCCTGACTTTC.

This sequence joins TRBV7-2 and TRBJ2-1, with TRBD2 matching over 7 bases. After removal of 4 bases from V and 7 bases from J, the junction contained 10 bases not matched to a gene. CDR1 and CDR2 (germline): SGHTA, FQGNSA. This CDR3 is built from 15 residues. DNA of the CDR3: TGTGCCAGCAGCTCCCCTAGCGGCCTTGGGAATGAGCAGTTCTTC. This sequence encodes CASSSPSGLGNEQFF.

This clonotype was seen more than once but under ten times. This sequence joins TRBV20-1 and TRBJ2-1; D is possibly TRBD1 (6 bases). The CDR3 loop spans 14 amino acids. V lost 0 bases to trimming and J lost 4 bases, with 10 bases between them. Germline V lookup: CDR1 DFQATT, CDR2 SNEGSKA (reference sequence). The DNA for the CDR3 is TGCAGTGCTAGAGATATCGGGACATACAATGAGCAGTTCTTC. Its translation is CSARDIGTYNEQFF.

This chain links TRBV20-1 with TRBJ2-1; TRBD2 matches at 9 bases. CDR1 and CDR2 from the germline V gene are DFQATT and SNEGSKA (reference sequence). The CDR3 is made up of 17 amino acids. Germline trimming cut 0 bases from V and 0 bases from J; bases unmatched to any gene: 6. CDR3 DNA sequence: TGCAGTGCTAGAGACGCAGCGGGAGGTCACTCCTACAATGAGCAGTTCTTC. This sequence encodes CSARDAAGGHSYNEQFF.

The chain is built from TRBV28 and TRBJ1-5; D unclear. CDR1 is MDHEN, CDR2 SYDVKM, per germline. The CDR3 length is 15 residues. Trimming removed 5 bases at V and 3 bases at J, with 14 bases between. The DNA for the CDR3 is TGTGCCAGCAGTATCTCAAGTCTCCTCAATCAGCCCCAGCATTTT. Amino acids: CASSISSLLNQPQHF.

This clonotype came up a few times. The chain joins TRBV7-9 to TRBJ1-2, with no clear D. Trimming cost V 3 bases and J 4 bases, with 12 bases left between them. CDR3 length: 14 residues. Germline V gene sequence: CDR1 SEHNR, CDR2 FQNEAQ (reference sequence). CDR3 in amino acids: CASSFQGRSYGYTF. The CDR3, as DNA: TGTGCCAGCAGCTTCCAAGGGAGGAGCTATGGCTACACCTTC.

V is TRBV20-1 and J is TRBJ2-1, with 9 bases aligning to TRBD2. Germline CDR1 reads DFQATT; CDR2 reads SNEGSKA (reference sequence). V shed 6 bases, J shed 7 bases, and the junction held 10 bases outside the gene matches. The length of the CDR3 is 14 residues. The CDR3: CSAPSSGSVNEQFF. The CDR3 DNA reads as TGCAGTGCCCCGAGTAGCGGGAGTGTGAATGAGCAGTTCTTC.

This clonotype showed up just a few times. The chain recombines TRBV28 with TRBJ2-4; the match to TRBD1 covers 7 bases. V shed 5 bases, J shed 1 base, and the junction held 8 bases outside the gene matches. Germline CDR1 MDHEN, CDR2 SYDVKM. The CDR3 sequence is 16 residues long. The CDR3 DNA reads TGTGCCAGCAGTGCCCCGGAGACAGGGGCCAAAAACATTCAGTACTTC. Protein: CASSAPETGAKNIQYF.

The chain's CDR3 is CASSGARGTDTQYF. In nucleotides, the CDR3 is TGTGCCAGCAGTGGGGCCAGGGGCACAGATACGCAGTATTTT. V and J are TRBV2 and TRBJ2-3, with a tentative D call TRBD1 (5 bases). Between the trimmed V and J ends, which lost 4 bases and 1 base, there was a span of 9 bases. The CDR3 contains 14 residues. Germline-derived CDR1 and CDR2 are SNHLY and FYNNEI.

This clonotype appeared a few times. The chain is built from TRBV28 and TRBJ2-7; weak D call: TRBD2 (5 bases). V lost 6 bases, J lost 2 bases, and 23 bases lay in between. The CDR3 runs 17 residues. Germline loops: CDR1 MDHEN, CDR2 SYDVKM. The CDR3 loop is CASSQPPWERPPYEQYF. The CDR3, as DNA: TGTGCCAGCAGCCAGCCCCCTTGGGAGCGCCCCCCCTACGAGCAGTACTTC.

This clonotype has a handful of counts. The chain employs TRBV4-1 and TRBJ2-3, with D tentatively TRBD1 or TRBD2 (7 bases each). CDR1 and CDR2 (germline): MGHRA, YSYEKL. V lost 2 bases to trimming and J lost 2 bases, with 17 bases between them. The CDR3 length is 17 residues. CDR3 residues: CASSQRQGGLDTDTQYF. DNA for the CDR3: TGCGCCAGCAGCCAAAGACAGGGAGGGCTAGACACAGATACGCAGTATTTT.

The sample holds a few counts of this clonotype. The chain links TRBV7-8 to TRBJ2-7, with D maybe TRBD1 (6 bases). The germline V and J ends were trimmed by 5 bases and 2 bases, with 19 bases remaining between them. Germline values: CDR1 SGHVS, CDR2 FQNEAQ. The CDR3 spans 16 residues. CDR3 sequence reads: CASSPAGAVAAYEQYF. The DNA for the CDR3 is TGTGCCAGCAGCCCAGCAGGGGCGGTAGCCGCCTACGAGCAGTACTTC.

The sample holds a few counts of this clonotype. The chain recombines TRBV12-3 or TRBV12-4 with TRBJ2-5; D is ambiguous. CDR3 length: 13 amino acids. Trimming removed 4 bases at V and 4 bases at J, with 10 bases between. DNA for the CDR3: TGTGCCAGCAGTTCGCACGGTCGAGAGACCCAGTACTTC. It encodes CASSSHGRETQYF.

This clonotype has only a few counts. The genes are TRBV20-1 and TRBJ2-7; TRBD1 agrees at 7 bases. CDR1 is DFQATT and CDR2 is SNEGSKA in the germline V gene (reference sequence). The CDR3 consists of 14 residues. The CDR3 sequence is CSALEQGIFYEQYF. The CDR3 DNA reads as TGCAGCGCTCTCGAACAGGGGATTTTCTACGAGCAGTACTTC.

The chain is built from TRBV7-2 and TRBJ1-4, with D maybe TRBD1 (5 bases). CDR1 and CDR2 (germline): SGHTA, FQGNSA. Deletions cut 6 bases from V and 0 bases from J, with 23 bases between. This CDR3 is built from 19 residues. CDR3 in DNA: TGTGCCAGCAGGGACACGGCGCGGGGCGGCGGGGCAACTAATGAAAAACTGTTTTTT. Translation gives CASRDTARGGGATNEKLFF.

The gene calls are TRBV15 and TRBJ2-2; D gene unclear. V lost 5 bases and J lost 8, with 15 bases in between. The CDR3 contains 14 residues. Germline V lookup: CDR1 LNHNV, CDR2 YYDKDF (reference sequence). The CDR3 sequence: CATSGKRQPGELFF. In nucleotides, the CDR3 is TGTGCCACCAGCGGAAAAAGGCAGCCAGGGGAGCTGTTTTTT.

This CDR3 reads CASSYSLTDRETQYF. For the CDR3, the DNA is TGTGCCAGCAGTTACTCCCTAACGGACAGGGAGACCCAGTACTTC. The chain carries TRBV6-5 and TRBJ2-5; TRBD1 matches at 7 bases. V lost 0 bases to trimming and J lost 5 bases; unmatched junction nucleotides: 6. The CDR3 loop spans 15 amino acids. Germline V gives CDR1 MNHEY, CDR2 SVGAGI.

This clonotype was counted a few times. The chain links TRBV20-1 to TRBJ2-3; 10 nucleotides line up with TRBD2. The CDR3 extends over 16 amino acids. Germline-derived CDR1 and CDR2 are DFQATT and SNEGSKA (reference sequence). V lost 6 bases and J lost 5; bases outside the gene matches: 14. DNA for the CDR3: TGCAGTGCCCCTACGAGGGCTAGCGGGAGTGGAGATACGCAGTATTTT. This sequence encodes CSAPTRASGSGDTQYF.

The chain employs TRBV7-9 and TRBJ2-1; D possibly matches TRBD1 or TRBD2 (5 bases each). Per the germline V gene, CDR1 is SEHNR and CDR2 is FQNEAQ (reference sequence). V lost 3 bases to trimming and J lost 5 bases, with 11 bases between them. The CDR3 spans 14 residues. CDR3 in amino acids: CASSFEGLNNEQFF. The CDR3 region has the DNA TGTGCCAGCAGCTTTGAGGGGCTTAACAATGAGCAGTTCTTC.

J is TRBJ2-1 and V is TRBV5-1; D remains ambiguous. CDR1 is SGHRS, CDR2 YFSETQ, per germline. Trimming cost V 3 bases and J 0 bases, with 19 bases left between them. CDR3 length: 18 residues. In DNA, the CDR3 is TGCGCCAGCAGCTCTCCTGCAGCTGGCGGCAGCTCCTACAATGAGCAGTTCTTC. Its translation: CASSSPAAGGSSYNEQFF.

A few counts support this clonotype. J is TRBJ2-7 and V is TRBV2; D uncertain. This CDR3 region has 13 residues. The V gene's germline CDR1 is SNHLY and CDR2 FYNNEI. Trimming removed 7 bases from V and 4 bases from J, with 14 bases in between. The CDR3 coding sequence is TGTGCCAGCATATGGCAGGTCGGGTACGAGCAGTACTTC. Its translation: CASIWQVGYEQYF.

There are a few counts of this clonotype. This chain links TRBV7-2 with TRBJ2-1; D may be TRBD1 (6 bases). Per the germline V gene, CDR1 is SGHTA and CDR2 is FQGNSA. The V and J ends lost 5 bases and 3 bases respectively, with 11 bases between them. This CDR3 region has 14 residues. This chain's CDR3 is CASSPQQGYNEQFF. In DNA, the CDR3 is TGTGCCAGCAGCCCCCAACAGGGCTACAATGAGCAGTTCTTC.

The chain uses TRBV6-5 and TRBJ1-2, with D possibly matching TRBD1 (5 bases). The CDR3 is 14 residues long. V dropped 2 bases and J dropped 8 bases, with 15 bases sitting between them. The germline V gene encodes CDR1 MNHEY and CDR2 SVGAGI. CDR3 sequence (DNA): TGTGCCAGCAGTTACGGTTGGGGGGGTGAAGGCTACACCTTC. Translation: CASSYGWGGEGYTF.

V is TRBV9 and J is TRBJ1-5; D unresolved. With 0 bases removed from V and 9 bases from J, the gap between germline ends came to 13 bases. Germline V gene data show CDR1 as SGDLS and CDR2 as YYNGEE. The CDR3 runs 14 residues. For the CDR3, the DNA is TGTGCCAGCAGCGTAGATGCGAGCACGAGGCCCCAGCATTTT. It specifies CASSVDASTRPQHF. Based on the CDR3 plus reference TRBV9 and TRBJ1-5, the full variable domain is DSGVTQTPKHLITATGQRVTLRCSPRSGDLSVYWYQQSLDQGLQFLIQYYNGEERAKGNILERFSAQQFPDLHSELNLSSLELGDSALYFCASSVDASTRPQHFGDGTRLSIL.

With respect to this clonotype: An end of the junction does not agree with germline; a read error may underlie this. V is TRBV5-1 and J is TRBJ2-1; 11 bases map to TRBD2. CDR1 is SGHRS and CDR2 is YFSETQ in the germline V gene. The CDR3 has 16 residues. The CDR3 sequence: CASSLVLAGGYNEQFF. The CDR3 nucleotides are TGTGCCAGCAGCTTAGTCCTAGCGGGAGGATACAATGAGCAGTTCTTC. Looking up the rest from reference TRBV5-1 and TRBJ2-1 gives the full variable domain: KAGVTQTPRYLIKTRGQQVTLSCSPISGHRSVSWYQQTPGQGLQFLFEYFSETQRNKGNFPGRFSGRQFSNSRSEMNVSTLELGDSALYLCASSLVLAGGYNEQFFGPGTRLTVL.

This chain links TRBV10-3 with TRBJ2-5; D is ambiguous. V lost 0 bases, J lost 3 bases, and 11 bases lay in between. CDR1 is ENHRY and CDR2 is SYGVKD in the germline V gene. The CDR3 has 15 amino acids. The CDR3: CAISESNRNEETQYF. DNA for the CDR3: TGTGCCATCAGTGAGTCGAATCGGAACGAAGAGACCCAGTACTTC.

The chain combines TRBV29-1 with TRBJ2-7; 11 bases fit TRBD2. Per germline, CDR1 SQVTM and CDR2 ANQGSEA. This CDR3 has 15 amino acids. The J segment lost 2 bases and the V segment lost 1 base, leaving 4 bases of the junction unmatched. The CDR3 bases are TGCAGCGTTGAAGGACTAGCGGGGCATACCTACGAGCAGTACTTC. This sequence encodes CSVEGLAGHTYEQYF.

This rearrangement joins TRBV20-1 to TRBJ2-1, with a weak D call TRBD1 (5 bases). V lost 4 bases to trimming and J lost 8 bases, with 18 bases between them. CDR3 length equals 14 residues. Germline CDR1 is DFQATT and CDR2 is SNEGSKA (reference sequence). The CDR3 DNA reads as TGCAGTGCTAAAAAAACAGGCCTAACCGATGAGCAGTTCTTC. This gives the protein CSAKKTGLTDEQFF.